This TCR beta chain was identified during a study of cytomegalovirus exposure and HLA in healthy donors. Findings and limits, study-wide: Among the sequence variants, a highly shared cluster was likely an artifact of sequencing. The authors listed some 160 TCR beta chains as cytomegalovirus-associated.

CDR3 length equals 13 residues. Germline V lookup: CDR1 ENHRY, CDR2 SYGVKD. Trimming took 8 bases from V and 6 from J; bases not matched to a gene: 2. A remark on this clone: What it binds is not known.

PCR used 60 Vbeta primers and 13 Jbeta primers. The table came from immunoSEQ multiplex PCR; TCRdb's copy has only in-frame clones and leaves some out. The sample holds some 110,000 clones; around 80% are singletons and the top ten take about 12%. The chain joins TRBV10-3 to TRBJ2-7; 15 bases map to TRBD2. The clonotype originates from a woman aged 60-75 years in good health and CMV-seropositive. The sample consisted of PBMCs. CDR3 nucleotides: TGTGCCATCGGGACTAGCGGGAGGCCCGAGCAGTACTTC. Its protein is CAIGTSGRPEQYF.